What follows are 27 T cell receptor beta chains derived from one specimen sequenced in a study of cytomegalovirus exposure and HLA in healthy donors. PCR involved 60 Vbeta and 13 Jbeta primers. This table comes from immunoSEQ multiplex PCR, and its TCRdb copy is limited to in-frame clones, with some not included. Found here are 150,000 to 200,000 clones, approximately 80% of them singletons; the top ten hold 6.3%. The specimen sequenced was PBMCs. The origin of the receptors is a male donor in good health and CMV-seropositive.

This clone was recorded a few times. This chain uses TRBV11-3 with TRBJ1-5, with TRBD1 matching 9 bases. CDR3 length equals 14 residues. The V segment lost 4 bases and the J segment 4 bases; nucleotides outside the gene matches: 2. CDR1 is SGHNT and CDR2 is YENEEA in the germline V gene. This CDR3 is CASSSGQGNQPQHF. CDR3 DNA: TGTGCCAGCAGCTCGGGACAGGGTAATCAGCCCCAGCATTTT.

The DNA of the CDR3 is TGCAGTGCTAGAGTTGGAGGGCCCCAGCATTTT. Translation: CSARVGGPQHF. The chain recombines TRBV20-1 with TRBJ1-5; no reliable D call. The CDR3 loop spans 11 amino acids. Trimming shortened V by 1 base and J by 9 bases, and 7 bases separated the two germline ends. Germline lookup yields CDR1 DFQATT and CDR2 SNEGSKA (reference sequence).

The J gene is TRBJ1-2, the V gene TRBV5-1; D might be TRBD1 (5 bases). V was clipped by 0 bases and J by 8 bases, with 11 bases between them. This CDR3 region has 13 residues. Per germline, CDR1 SGHRS and CDR2 YFSETQ. The DNA of the CDR3 is TGCGCCAGCAGCTTGGCAGGGCGGAGCGGCTACACCTTC. Amino acids: CASSLAGRSGYTF.

The chain is built from TRBV5-6 and TRBJ1-3; no reliable D call. The CDR3 is 15 residues long. Trimming took 0 bases from V and 0 from J, leaving 7 bases between them. CDR1 is SGHDT, CDR2 YYEEEE, per germline. CDR3 region: CASSLGGGSGNTIYF. The CDR3 nucleotides are TGTGCCAGCAGCTTGGGCGGAGGCTCTGGAAACACCATATATTTT.

This clone has a single count. The genes are TRBV7-9 and TRBJ1-5; D possibly corresponds to TRBD1 (6 bases). This CDR3 contains 15 residues. Trimming cost V 4 bases and J 1 base, with 11 bases left between them. Germline V CDR1 and CDR2: SEHNR, FQNEAQ (reference sequence). The CDR3 DNA reads as TGTGCCAGCAGCTCACAGGGTGGAAGCAATCAGCCCCAGCATTTT. Protein product: CASSSQGGSNQPQHF.

The chain employs TRBV19 and TRBJ1-2; TRBD1 matches at 8 bases. Germline CDR1 is LNHDA and CDR2 is SQIVND (reference sequence). The CDR3 has 15 residues. The J segment lost 2 bases and the V segment lost 3 bases, leaving 5 bases of the junction unmatched. The CDR3 sequence: CASSINQGANYGYTF. The CDR3 coding sequence is TGTGCCAGTAGTATCAATCAGGGGGCGAACTATGGCTACACCTTC. Looking up the rest from reference TRBV19 and TRBJ1-2 gives the full variable domain: DGGITQSPKYLFRKEGQNVTLSCEQNLNHDAMYWYRQDPGQGLRLIYYSQIVNDFQKGDIAEGYSVSREKKESFPLTVTSAQKNPTAFYLCASSINQGANYGYTFGSGTRLTVV.

The CDR3, as DNA: TGTGCCTGGAGTGTAAGCCTTGAGCAGTACTTC. Its translation is CAWSVSLEQYF. This chain uses TRBV30 with TRBJ2-7, with no clear D. CDR3 length: 11 amino acids. V was cut by 0 bases and J by 7 bases, with 7 bases left in between. The germline V gene has CDR1 GTSNPN and CDR2 SVGIG (reference sequence).

Comment on this clone: The germline gene is not matched at one end of the junction; a read error may be the cause. This chain joins TRBV7-7 and TRBJ2-5, with D possibly matching TRBD2 (6 bases). Germline V CDR1 and CDR2: SSHAT, FNYEAQ (reference sequence). This CDR3 comprises 14 residues. The CDR3 is CASSLGGTQETQYF. CDR3 DNA sequence: TGTGCTAGCAGCTTAGGCGGGACCCAAGAGACCCAGTACTTC.

This clone has a handful of counts. This rearrangement joins TRBV4-2 to TRBJ1-4; 12 positions agree with TRBD1. The V gene's germline CDR1 is LGHNA and CDR2 YNFKEQ. J was trimmed by 6 bases and V by 6 bases; bases with no gene match: 5. This CDR3 is 15 amino acids long. CDR3 residues: CASRGQGAKDEKLFF. CDR3 nucleotides: TGTGCCAGCAGGGGACAGGGGGCGAAAGATGAAAAACTGTTTTTT.

The rearrangement joins TRBV5-5 to TRBJ2-5, with 8 bases fitting TRBD2. The tail of the sequence fits TRBJ2-7 better, so the J call may be wrong. From germline, CDR1 is SGHKS and CDR2 YYEKEE (reference sequence). The CDR3 spans 14 residues. The CDR3 sequence: CASSSTSVPYEQYF. The CDR3 nucleotides are TGTGCCAGCAGCTCGACTAGCGTCCCCTACGAGCAGTACTTC.

This chain uses TRBV6-5 with TRBJ2-3; tentative D call: TRBD1 (5 bases). The CDR3 contains 16 residues. V was shortened by 4 bases and J by 6 bases, with 20 bases between the two germline ends. The germline V gene has CDR1 MNHEY and CDR2 SVGAGI. This chain's CDR3 is CASSSPETRSGDTQYF. In nucleotides, the CDR3 is TGTGCCAGCAGTTCCCCCGAAACTCGATCAGGGGATACGCAGTATTTT.

The rearrangement uses TRBV28 and TRBJ2-1; 14 bases are a match to TRBD2. J lost 4 bases, V lost 5 bases, and 1 base had no gene match. Germline values: CDR1 MDHEN, CDR2 SYDVKM. CDR3 length: 15 amino acids. The DNA for the CDR3 is TGTGCCAGCAGTCGACTAGCGGGGGGGTACAATGAGCAGTTCTTC. This gives the protein CASSRLAGGYNEQFF.

For this clone: The same CDR3 also results from other DNA sequences found in this sample. V usage is TRBV9 and J usage is TRBJ2-3, with D unclear. Germline CDR1 SGDLS, CDR2 YYNGEE. The germline V and J ends were trimmed by 0 bases and 6 bases, with 5 bases remaining between them. CDR3 length: 12 residues. The CDR3 sequence is CASSVGADTQYF. The CDR3 nucleotides are TGTGCCAGCAGCGTAGGCGCCGATACGCAGTATTTT.

The table lists this clone with a count of one. V is TRBV5-6 and J is TRBJ1-2, with 8 bases fitting TRBD1. Germline V gene data show CDR1 as SGHDT and CDR2 as YYEEEE. There are 15 residues in the CDR3. The trim removed 4 bases at V and 3 bases at J, leaving 8 bases unmatched. The CDR3, as DNA: TGTGCCAGCAGCACCGGGACAGGAGTTTACTATGGCTACACCTTC. This gives the protein CASSTGTGVYYGYTF.

The chain joins TRBV5-1 to TRBJ2-5; 8 nucleotides match TRBD1. The ends lost 4 bases at V and 13 bases at J; junction bases unmatched: 9. Germline V lookup: CDR1 SGHRS, CDR2 YFSETQ. This CDR3 is built from 12 residues. CDR3 sequence: CASSLTGQVGYF. The CDR3 nucleotides read TGCGCCAGCAGCCTCACGGGACAGGTGGGGTACTTC.

This clone turned up a few times. The CDR3 sequence: CASAESSYNSPLHF. CDR3 coding DNA: TGTGCCAGCGCGGAGAGCTCCTATAATTCACCCCTCCACTTT. The chain has TRBV28 and TRBJ1-6; D is unclear. CDR3 length: 14 amino acids. The germline CDR1 and CDR2 sequences are MDHEN and SYDVKM. Trimming shortened V by 8 bases and J by 0 bases, and 8 bases separated the two germline ends.

The rearrangement joins TRBV11-1 to TRBJ2-7; no definite D call. This CDR3 is built from 15 residues. CDR1 and CDR2 (germline): SGHAT, FQDESV (reference sequence). V was clipped by 5 bases and J by 3 bases, with 17 bases between them. The CDR3 DNA reads as TGTGCCAGCAGCCCCGAGCAGGCAATGAACTACGAGCAGTACTTC. It codes for CASSPEQAMNYEQYF. Complete variable domain (other parts from reference TRBV11-1 and TRBJ2-7): EAEVAQSPRYKITEKSQAVAFWCDPISGHATLYWYRQILGQGPELLVQFQDESVVDDSQLPKDRFSAERLKGVDSTLKIQPAELGDSAMYLCASSPEQAMNYEQYFGPGTRLTVT.

The V and J genes are TRBV7-2 and TRBJ2-5, with D hard to call. This CDR3 has 14 amino acids. V was trimmed by 1 base and J by 4 bases, leaving 10 bases between them. Germline CDR1 and CDR2: SGHTA and FQGNSA. The CDR3 DNA follows: TGTGCCAGCAGCTTAGGCGTCAGGCCAGAGACCCAGTACTTC. Protein sequence: CASSLGVRPETQYF.

The CDR3 DNA follows: TGTGCCAGCAGCCATCCCGGGACTAGGGCGTACGAGCAGTACTTC. As protein: CASSHPGTRAYEQYF. This chain joins TRBV5-4 and TRBJ2-7; 8 positions match TRBD2. Germline V CDR1 and CDR2: SGHNT, YYREEE (reference sequence). With 4 bases clipped from V and 4 bases from J, the junction kept 10 bases outside the gene matches. There are 15 residues in the CDR3. Together with reference TRBV5-4 and TRBJ2-7, the CDR3 gives the full variable domain: ETGVTQSPTHLIKTRGQQVTLRCSSQSGHNTVSWYQQALGQGPQFIFQYYREEENGRGNFPPRFSGLQFPNYSSELNVNALELDDSALYLCASSHPGTRAYEQYFGPGTRLTVT.

The rearrangement joins TRBV14 to TRBJ1-2, with 7 bases aligning to TRBD1. V lost 2 bases, J lost 3 bases, and 3 bases stayed unmatched. This CDR3 has 14 amino acids. Germline values: CDR1 SGHDN, CDR2 FVKESK. The DNA of the CDR3 is TGTGCCAGCAGCCAATTGGGACAGTACTATGGCTACACCTTC. This codes for CASSQLGQYYGYTF.

V is TRBV27 and J is TRBJ1-5; D call uncertain. The V and J ends lost 1 base and 1 base respectively, with 8 bases between them. This CDR3 spans 15 amino acids. Germline lookup yields CDR1 MNHEY and CDR2 SMNVEV (reference sequence). The CDR3 protein is CASSLYGLSNQPQHF. The DNA for the CDR3 is TGTGCCAGCAGTTTATATGGCTTGAGCAATCAGCCCCAGCATTTT.

The chain couples TRBV13 to TRBJ2-1, with 9 bases aligning to TRBD2. CDR3 length: 16 residues. The germline gives CDR1 PRHDT, CDR2 FYEKMQ (reference sequence). The V gene end was trimmed by 3 bases and the J gene end by 4 bases; junction bases not matched to a gene: 7. The CDR3 protein is CASSFTSGLSYNEQFF. In nucleotides, the CDR3 is TGTGCCAGCAGCTTCACTAGCGGGCTATCATACAATGAGCAGTTCTTC.

The rearrangement uses TRBV5-6 and TRBJ2-1; D may be TRBD2 (6 bases). The CDR3 covers 18 residues. Germline V gives CDR1 SGHDT, CDR2 YYEEEE. Deletions cut 4 bases from V and 0 bases from J, with 20 bases between. CDR3 coding DNA: TGTGCCAGCAGCGGGGGAGGTTGGGGGGTCAGCTCCTACAATGAGCAGTTCTTC. It specifies CASSGGGWGVSSYNEQFF.

The chain carries TRBV14 and TRBJ1-5, with a weak D call TRBD1 (5 bases). Per germline, CDR1 SGHDN and CDR2 FVKESK. There are 13 residues in the CDR3. The germline V and J ends were trimmed by 3 bases and 4 bases, with 7 bases remaining between them. This CDR3 is CASSQGGNQPQHF. The CDR3 nucleotides read TGTGCCAGCAGCCAGGGGGGAAATCAGCCCCAGCATTTT.

The chain employs TRBV27 and TRBJ2-7; tentatively, D is TRBD1 (5 bases). V dropped 4 bases and J dropped 3 bases, with 16 bases sitting between them. CDR1 and CDR2 from the germline V gene are MNHEY and SMNVEV (reference sequence). The CDR3 is made up of 15 amino acids. CDR3 protein: CASSWWGLLGYEQYF. In DNA form, the CDR3 reads TGTGCCAGCAGTTGGTGGGGCCTGCTTGGCTACGAGCAGTACTTC.

This chain uses TRBV6-5 with TRBJ1-2; tentative D call: TRBD1 (5 bases). CDR1 and CDR2 from the germline V gene are MNHEY and SVGAGI. The length of the CDR3 is 14 residues. Trimming took 2 bases from V and 6 from J, leaving 13 bases between them. CDR3 nucleotide sequence: TGTGCCAGCAGTTACCTTAGCAGGGAAAATGGCTACACCTTC. It specifies CASSYLSRENGYTF.

The V gene is TRBV27, the J gene TRBJ2-3; 7 nucleotides align to TRBD2. CDR1 and CDR2 from the germline V gene are MNHEY and SMNVEV (reference sequence). V gave up 5 bases and J gave up 2 bases; unmatched junction bases: 1. This CDR3 region has 13 residues. CDR3 nucleotides: TGTGCCAGCAGTCTAGCGGTCACAGATACGCAGTATTTT. Amino acids: CASSLAVTDTQYF.